This note documents a single T cell receptor beta chain sequence. What it recognizes is unknown. The record originates from a study of long-term antiretroviral therapy in people with HIV. General study findings and limits: Clones that had undergone expansion before ART dominated the repertoire at all time points. Post-ART diversity increased but stayed below transplant donor controls. Controls showed broader CDR3 length ranges than did the HIV repertoires.

Inclusion required at least two post-ART and at least one pre-ART PBMC samples. The CDR3 covers 13 residues. Germline V gene data show CDR1 as MNHEY and CDR2 as SVGAGI. The V and J ends lost 7 bases and 8 bases, in that order; junction bases with no gene match: 9. Assay version v3.0 of immunoSEQ was used, and it was run at survey level. Some clones are missing from TCRdb's copy, which holds only in-frame ones; the method was immunoSEQ multiplex PCR. The profile shows 25,000 to 40,000 clones, about 85% of them singletons. This chain connects TRBV6-5 to TRBJ1-2; TRBD1 aligns across 8 bases. The sequence was collected from a man aged 18 to 35 with HIV. The sequencing used unsorted PBMCs, collected 1.1 years after starting antiretroviral therapy. DNA for the CDR3: TGTGCCAGCACTAGACAGGGGAGTAGCGGCTACACCTTC. It encodes CASTRQGSSGYTF.